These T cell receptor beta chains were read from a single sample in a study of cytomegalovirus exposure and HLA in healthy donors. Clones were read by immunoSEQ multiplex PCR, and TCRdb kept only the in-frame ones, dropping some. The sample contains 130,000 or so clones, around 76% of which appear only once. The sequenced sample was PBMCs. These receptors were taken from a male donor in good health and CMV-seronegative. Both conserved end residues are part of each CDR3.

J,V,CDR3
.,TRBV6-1,CASRGTGSTYEQYF
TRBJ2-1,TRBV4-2,CASSQVLAGGYNEQFF
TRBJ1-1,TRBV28,CASKPGQGPSEAFF
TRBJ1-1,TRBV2,CASRRTGGADTEAFF
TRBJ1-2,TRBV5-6,CASSFPLAGNYGYTF
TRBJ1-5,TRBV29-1,CSVEEGTNQPQHF
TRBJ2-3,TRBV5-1,CASSSGLAGVSTDTQYF
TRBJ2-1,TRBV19,CASRDPSSGRTYEQFF
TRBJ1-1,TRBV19,CASSYSGSTEAFF
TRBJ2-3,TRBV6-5,CASSYSRTGRIDTQYF
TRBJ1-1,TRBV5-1,CASSSNRGGGTEAFF
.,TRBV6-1,CASSGRDRASYEQYF
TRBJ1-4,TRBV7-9,CASSPPGNNEKLFF
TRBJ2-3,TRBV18,CASSSGLPTDTQYF
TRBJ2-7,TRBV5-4,CASSFYSGTASGGQYF
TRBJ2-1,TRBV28,CASSLPISGGSYNEQFF
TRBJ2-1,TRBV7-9,CASSFRTGINEQFF
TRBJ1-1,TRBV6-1,CASSEFPPRTEAFF
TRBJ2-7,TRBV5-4,CASSKAGGQGAPVISYEQYF
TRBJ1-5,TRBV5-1,CASSPWGGIKVPQHF